Below are 26 T cell receptor beta chains sequenced from a single sample in a study of OX40 agonist ivuxolimab in advanced cancers. TCRdb's copy holds only in-frame clones and misses some; the assay was immunoSEQ multiplex PCR. The sample lists about 63,000 clones; roughly nine tenths were seen once. The sample was CD4+ or CD8+ T cells sorted from blood, taken in a trial of the OX40 agonist ivuxolimab. These receptors were collected from an adult with an advanced solid tumor such as melanoma, head and neck, liver or kidney cancer.

This sequence joins TRBV28 and TRBJ2-3; 10 bases fit TRBD1. The CDR3 extends over 16 amino acids. CDR1 and CDR2 from the germline V gene are MDHEN and SYDVKM. V trimming: 6 bases; J trimming: 3 bases; junction bases outside the gene matches: 9. The CDR3 DNA reads as TGTGCCAGCAGCCCCAGCAGGGGACAGGGGACAGATACGCAGTATTTT. It yields the protein CASSPSRGQGTDTQYF.

The gene calls are TRBV13 and TRBJ2-7, with 10 nucleotides matching TRBD2. The CDR3 extends over 15 amino acids. CDR1 is PRHDT, CDR2 FYEKMQ, per germline (reference sequence). The trim removed 3 bases at V and 3 bases at J, leaving 5 bases unmatched. This CDR3 reads CASSLQRGGLYEQYF. DNA for the CDR3: TGTGCCAGCAGCTTGCAGCGGGGGGGCCTCTACGAGCAGTACTTC.

This clone was found many times. The chain carries TRBV7-2 and TRBJ2-7; no clear D gene. CDR1 is SGHTA, CDR2 FQGNSA, per germline. The V end lost 2 bases, the J end lost 0 bases, and 11 bases lay between the germline ends. The CDR3 length is 15 residues. This CDR3 reads CASSLMGASSYEQYF. The CDR3 nucleotides read TGTGCCAGCAGCTTAATGGGCGCCAGCTCCTACGAGCAGTACTTC.

The J gene is TRBJ2-7, the V gene TRBV6-1; weak D call: TRBD1 (6 bases). The germline CDR1 and CDR2 sequences are MNHNS and SASEGT. This CDR3 is built from 14 residues. Trimming took off 5 bases at V and 3 bases at J, with 14 bases between the two ends. This CDR3 reads CASSTQGYFYEQYF. In nucleotides, the CDR3 is TGTGCCAGCAGTACACAGGGTTACTTCTACGAGCAGTACTTC.

The V call is TRBV28, the J call TRBJ2-7; D unclear. V was cut by 5 bases and J by 4 bases, with 6 bases left in between. CDR3 length equals 11 residues. The germline CDR1 and CDR2 sequences are MDHEN and SYDVKM. In nucleotides, the CDR3 is TGTGCCAGCAGTAACATGTACGAGCAGTACTTC. It is translated as CASSNMYEQYF.

The V and J genes are TRBV7-8 and TRBJ1-5; D is unclear. The CDR3 is 13 residues long. CDR1 and CDR2 (germline): SGHVS, FQNEAQ. The germline V and J ends were trimmed by 5 bases and 14 bases, with 19 bases remaining between them. The CDR3 coding sequence is TGTGCCAGCAGCCCCCTCCGACCTGGTGAGGAGCATTTT. It is translated as CASSPLRPGEEHF.

The chain employs TRBV27 and TRBJ2-7, with TRBD1 matching over 8 bases. J was trimmed by 6 bases and V by 7 bases; bases with no gene match: 2. The CDR3 loop spans 11 amino acids. Germline loops: CDR1 MNHEY, CDR2 SMNVEV (reference sequence). CDR3 DNA sequence: TGTGCCAGCATGGGGACAGGCGAGCAGTACTTC. It yields the protein CASMGTGEQYF.

This chain connects TRBV5-1 to TRBJ2-1; TRBD2 agrees at 13 bases. V trimming: 4 bases; J trimming: 6 bases; junction bases outside the gene matches: 10. The germline gives CDR1 SGHRS, CDR2 YFSETQ. This CDR3 region has 17 residues. CDR3: CASSLTSGRAFANEQFF. CDR3 nucleotide sequence: TGCGCCAGCAGCCTCACTAGCGGGAGGGCCTTTGCCAATGAGCAGTTCTTC.

The chain uses TRBV7-8 and TRBJ2-7; D uncertain. Germline CDR1 reads SGHVS; CDR2 reads FQNEAQ. This CDR3 is 16 amino acids long. Trimming took 5 bases from V and 0 from J, leaving 17 bases between them. The CDR3 protein is CASSAGNKRSSYEQYF. In nucleotides, the CDR3 is TGTGCCAGCAGCGCCGGCAACAAGCGTTCCTCCTACGAGCAGTACTTC.

This clone was seen only once. The gene calls are TRBV2 and TRBJ1-2; maybe TRBD1 (5 bases). The CDR3 has 12 amino acids. Germline assignment: CDR1 SNHLY and CDR2 FYNNEI. Trimming pared 6 bases from V and 3 bases from J, leaving 8 bases between. The CDR3 loop is CASRGTYYGYTF. CDR3 coding DNA: TGTGCCAGCAGGGGGACTTACTATGGCTACACCTTC.

V is TRBV6-1 and J is TRBJ1-4; D possibly corresponds to TRBD1 (5 bases). The V gene lost 9 bases and the J gene lost 4 bases, with 15 bases spanning the gap. CDR3 size: 14 residues. The V gene's germline CDR1 is MNHNS and CDR2 SASEGT. CDR3 sequence reads: CASKTRANNEKLFF. CDR3 DNA: TGTGCCAGTAAAACCAGGGCGAATAATGAAAAACTGTTTTTT.

V usage is TRBV5-1 and J usage is TRBJ1-3; D is possibly TRBD1 (5 bases). Per the germline V gene, CDR1 is SGHRS and CDR2 is YFSETQ. V gave up 3 bases and J gave up 0 bases, with 13 bases separating them. This CDR3 has 16 residues. The CDR3 spells CASSSTTGPSGNTIYF. The CDR3, as DNA: TGCGCCAGCAGCTCAACCACGGGGCCCTCTGGAAACACCATATATTTT.

The gene calls are TRBV10-1 and TRBJ2-3; no firm D call. CDR3 length equals 14 residues. CDR1 is WNHNN, CDR2 SYGVQD, per germline (reference sequence). Trimming pared 6 bases from V and 6 bases from J, leaving 16 bases between. CDR3 amino acids: CASSPVFHQDTQYF. CDR3 coding DNA: TGCGCCAGCAGCCCCGTTTTTCACCAGGATACGCAGTATTTT.

The V and J genes are TRBV15 and TRBJ2-6, with 7 nucleotides matching TRBD1. The CDR3 covers 21 residues. J gave up 2 bases and V 4 bases, and 20 bases lay outside the gene matches. Germline V gene lookup returns CDR1 LNHNV and CDR2 YYDKDF (reference sequence). In DNA, the CDR3 is TGTGCCACCAGCAAAAAATTTACCTTTGACAGGGTAATCGCTGGGGCCAACGTCCTGACTTTC. It is translated as CATSKKFTFDRVIAGANVLTF. Complete variable domain (other parts from reference TRBV15 and TRBJ2-6): DAMVIQNPRYQVTQFGKPVTLSCSQTLNHNVMYWYQQKSSQAPKLLFHYYDKDFNNEADTPDNFQSRRPNTSFCFLDIRSPGLGDTAMYLCATSKKFTFDRVIAGANVLTFGAGSRLTVL.

The chain couples TRBV4-1 to TRBJ1-2; TRBD1 is a possible D gene (5 bases). The V end was cut by 2 bases, the J end by 4 bases, with 11 bases between. Germline CDR1 and CDR2: MGHRA and YSYEKL. The CDR3 runs 14 residues. In DNA form, the CDR3 reads TGCGCCAGCAGCCAATCGACAGCGTCCTATGGCTACACCTTC. It encodes CASSQSTASYGYTF.

The chain recombines TRBV10-1 with TRBJ2-3, with 10 bases identical to TRBD2. The CDR3 runs 15 residues. With 3 bases clipped from V and 5 bases from J, the junction kept 5 bases outside the gene matches. Germline CDR1 and CDR2: WNHNN and SYGVQD (reference sequence). The CDR3: CASSDASGGRDTQYF. CDR3 sequence (DNA): TGCGCCAGCAGTGATGCTAGCGGGGGACGAGATACGCAGTATTTT.

The rearrangement uses TRBV11-2 and TRBJ2-7; TRBD2 agrees at 14 bases. With 5 bases clipped from V and 3 bases from J, the junction kept 6 bases outside the gene matches. The germline V gene has CDR1 SGHAT and CDR2 FQNNGV. The CDR3 runs 16 residues. CDR3 sequence: CASSPTGTSGSYEQYF. CDR3 DNA: TGTGCCAGCAGCCCGACCGGGACTAGCGGGAGCTACGAGCAGTACTTC.

The J gene is TRBJ1-1, the V gene TRBV19; D not certain. Trimming removed 0 bases at V and 2 bases at J, with 13 bases between. The germline gives CDR1 LNHDA, CDR2 SQIVND (reference sequence). This CDR3 spans 16 amino acids. CDR3 in DNA: TGTGCCAGTAGTATAGACCAACCCACGGTTAACACTGAAGCTTTCTTT. Protein: CASSIDQPTVNTEAFF.

This chain connects TRBV19 to TRBJ2-3; D uncertain. Germline CDR1 and CDR2: LNHDA and SQIVND (reference sequence). Trimming pared 5 bases from V and 1 base from J, leaving 4 bases between. CDR3 length: 12 amino acids. CDR3 residues: CASSWGTDTQYF. DNA of the CDR3: TGTGCCAGTAGTTGGGGCACAGATACGCAGTATTTT.

The chain combines TRBV5-1 with TRBJ1-2; D not certain. Germline values: CDR1 SGHRS, CDR2 YFSETQ. The CDR3 runs 13 residues. V was trimmed by 4 bases and J by 3 bases, leaving 10 bases between them. The CDR3 region is CASSQGRYYGYTF. The CDR3 coding sequence is TGCGCCAGCAGCCAAGGGAGGTACTATGGCTACACCTTC.

CDR3 region: CASSQVAGGVLSSYNEQFF. CDR3 DNA: TGTGCCAGCAGCCAAGTAGCGGGGGGCGTGCTGAGCTCCTACAATGAGCAGTTCTTC. The V call is TRBV4-2, the J call TRBJ2-1; 10 bases match TRBD2. Trimming took 1 base from V and 0 from J; bases not matched to a gene: 9. Germline CDR1 LGHNA, CDR2 YNFKEQ. This CDR3 is 19 amino acids long.

V is TRBV6-6 and J is TRBJ2-7, with D perhaps TRBD1 (6 bases). This CDR3 is built from 13 residues. Per germline, CDR1 MNHNY and CDR2 SVGAGI (reference sequence). V was pared by 5 bases and J by 6 bases, with 14 bases between. Here the CDR3 DNA reads TGTGCCAGCAGTATCGACAGGACCGTCGAGCAGTACTTC. Translating it yields CASSIDRTVEQYF.

The V and J genes are TRBV9 and TRBJ1-1; a weak D match, TRBD1 (6 bases). CDR1 SGDLS and CDR2 YYNGEE come from the germline V gene. V lost 0 bases to trimming and J lost 1 base, with 10 bases between them. This CDR3 spans 15 amino acids. CDR3 protein: CASSVEGVENTEAFF. CDR3 DNA: TGTGCCAGCAGCGTAGAGGGGGTTGAGAACACTGAAGCTTTCTTT.

This clone was seen a few times. The chain couples TRBV27 to TRBJ1-5, with unresolved D. V lost 2 bases and J lost 4, with 9 bases in between. This CDR3 comprises 14 residues. Germline assignment: CDR1 MNHEY and CDR2 SMNVEV (reference sequence). The DNA for the CDR3 is TGTGCCAGCAGTTTAGCGGGGTGGAATCAGCCCCAGCATTTT. Residues: CASSLAGWNQPQHF.

The gene calls are TRBV7-9 and TRBJ2-5, with 7 bases lining up with TRBD1. After removal of 4 bases from V and 1 base from J, the junction contained 6 bases not matched to a gene. The CDR3 consists of 15 residues. Germline lookup yields CDR1 SEHNR and CDR2 FQNEAQ (reference sequence). CDR3 sequence reads: CASSSRGQIQETQYF. The CDR3 nucleotides are TGTGCCAGCAGCTCCCGGGGACAGATCCAAGAGACCCAGTACTTC.

The CDR3 reads CASKTFSGSDTGELFF. The DNA of the CDR3 is TGTGCCAGTAAAACCTTTAGCGGGAGTGACACCGGGGAGCTGTTTTTT. The chain links TRBV19 to TRBJ2-2, with TRBD2 identical over 9 bases. V was pared by 7 bases and J by 3 bases, with 9 bases of the junction left unmatched. Germline V lookup: CDR1 LNHDA, CDR2 SQIVND (reference sequence). The CDR3 has 16 amino acids.